One sample yielded the 23 T cell receptor beta chains listed below, sequenced in a study of shared clonotypes between healthy human individuals. Libraries were prepared by immunoSEQ multiplex PCR; TCRdb keeps only in-frame clonotypes and omits some of them. The table lists just over 2,000,000 clones, 85% to 95% of them singletons. Sequences were obtained from naive CD4+ T cells sorted from blood. Stated subset: CD45RA+ positively selected. The receptors come from a man younger than 35 in good health.

The rearrangement links TRBV5-1 to TRBJ1-6; 8 bases are a match to TRBD1. With V trimmed by 1 base and J by 4 bases, 4 bases remained unmatched. CDR1 SGHRS and CDR2 YFSETQ come from the germline V gene. The CDR3 loop spans 16 amino acids. The CDR3 bases are TGCGCCAGCAGCTTGAATACAGGGGGATATAATTCACCCCTCCACTTT. This encodes CASSLNTGGYNSPLHF.

This clone showed up just a few times. CDR3 coding DNA: TGTGCCAGCGGAAAGCCTAGCGGGAGACGGCTGTTCTTC. It specifies CASGKPSGRRLFF. The chain uses TRBV6-5 and TRBJ2-1; 10 bases fit TRBD2. Germline V gene sequence: CDR1 MNHEY, CDR2 SVGAGI. The junction had 13 bases not matched to a gene; V was cut back by 8 bases and J by 15 bases. The CDR3 runs 13 residues.

This chain connects TRBV15 to TRBJ1-2; D remains unclear. CDR1 is LNHNV and CDR2 is YYDKDF in the germline V gene (reference sequence). Trimming stripped 1 base from V and 8 bases from J, with 14 bases between. This CDR3 has 14 residues. CDR3 nucleotides: TGTGCCACCAGCAGAGTTGTAGGTTTCGAGGGCTACACCTTC. Amino acid sequence: CATSRVVGFEGYTF.

This sequence joins TRBV10-2 and TRBJ2-7; 9 bases line up with TRBD2. The CDR3 is 12 amino acids. J gave up 11 bases and V 1 base, and 3 bases lay outside the gene matches. Germline V CDR1 and CDR2: WSHSY, SAAADI. The CDR3 DNA reads TGCGCCAGCAGTGAGTTGGCTAGCGGGGAGTACTTC. This codes for CASSELASGEYF.

The chain couples TRBV11-2 to TRBJ2-1, with 10 bases that match TRBD2. The V and J ends lost 4 bases and 10 bases, in that order; junction bases with no gene match: 10. Per the germline V gene, CDR1 is SGHAT and CDR2 is FQNNGV. The CDR3 covers 15 residues. The CDR3 here is CASSSLGLAGEEQFF. The CDR3, as DNA: TGTGCCAGCAGCTCTCTGGGGCTAGCGGGAGAGGAGCAGTTCTTC.

This chain links TRBV28 with TRBJ2-6, with 9 bases aligning to TRBD2. This CDR3 has 17 amino acids. J was trimmed by 3 bases and V by 2 bases; bases with no gene match: 5. Germline assignment: CDR1 MDHEN and CDR2 SYDVKM. The CDR3 protein is CASSLPGLADGANVLTF. In DNA form, the CDR3 reads TGTGCCAGCAGTTTACCGGGACTAGCTGATGGGGCCAACGTCCTGACTTTC.

V usage is TRBV10-1 and J usage is TRBJ2-5, with D uncertain. The CDR3 loop spans 14 amino acids. CDR1 is WNHNN and CDR2 is SYGVQD in the germline V gene (reference sequence). V gave up 0 bases and J gave up 2 bases, with 7 bases separating them. CDR3 loop: CASSESTRQETQYF. CDR3 bases: TGCGCCAGCAGTGAGTCGACCAGGCAAGAGACCCAGTACTTC.

On this clone: The junction differs from germline at one of its ends, possibly a read error. The chain links TRBV9 to TRBJ1-2; D remains ambiguous. Germline V gene data show CDR1 as SGDLS and CDR2 as YYNGEE. This CDR3 spans 15 amino acids. The chain's CDR3 is CASNVGVTDNYGYTF. DNA of the CDR3: TGTGCCAGCAACGTAGGAGTGACTGATAACTATGGCTACACCTTC.

Worth noting for this clone: The sample holds other DNA sequences that translate to the same CDR3. The chain joins TRBV11-3 to TRBJ2-7; D not resolved. The CDR3 consists of 13 residues. Trimming cost V 2 bases and J 0 bases, with 5 bases left between them. Per the germline V gene, CDR1 is SGHNT and CDR2 is YENEEA. In DNA, the CDR3 is TGTGCCAGCAGCTTACGGTCCTCCTACGAGCAGTACTTC. Its protein product is CASSLRSSYEQYF.

This clone was picked up one time. The genes are TRBV7-2 and TRBJ2-5; 9 nucleotides align to TRBD1. The CDR3 covers 14 residues. V gave up 6 bases and J gave up 4 bases; unmatched junction bases: 6. Looked up from germline, CDR1 is SGHTA and CDR2 is FQGNSA. CDR3 sequence: CASRNTGGGETQYF. The CDR3 nucleotides read TGTGCCAGCAGGAATACAGGGGGCGGAGAGACCCAGTACTTC.

This clone was counted a single time. The chain carries TRBV7-2 and TRBJ2-7; 7 bases agree with TRBD1. The CDR3 sequence is 15 residues long. J was trimmed by 5 bases and V by 0 bases; bases with no gene match: 7. The V gene's germline CDR1 is SGHTA and CDR2 FQGNSA. DNA for the CDR3: TGTGCCAGCAGCTTAGCGGGCGACAGGGTCAACGAGCAGTACTTC. Encoded protein: CASSLAGDRVNEQYF.

The chain uses TRBV5-6 and TRBJ2-1, with a possible D match to TRBD2 (5 bases). The CDR3 consists of 15 residues. Per germline, CDR1 SGHDT and CDR2 YYEEEE. V gave up 1 base and J gave up 1 base, with 9 bases separating them. The CDR3 DNA reads TGTGCCAGCAGCTTGCGAGGGTTGTCCTACAATGAGCAGTTCTTC. Translating it yields CASSLRGLSYNEQFF.

The chain recombines TRBV28 with TRBJ1-3, with a possible D match to TRBD1 (5 bases). Germline V gene data show CDR1 as MDHEN and CDR2 as SYDVKM. The CDR3 loop spans 15 amino acids. Trimming stripped 0 bases from V and 0 bases from J, with 6 bases between. CDR3 nucleotides: TGTGCCAGCAGTTTATGGGGGGGCTCTGGAAACACCATATATTTT. Protein: CASSLWGGSGNTIYF. Complete variable domain (other parts from reference TRBV28 and TRBJ1-3): DVKVTQSSRYLVKRTGEKVFLECVQDMDHENMFWYRQDPGLGLRLIYFSYDVKMKEKGDIPEGYSVSREKKERFSLILESASTNQTSMYLCASSLWGGSGNTIYFGEGSWLTVV.

As regards this clone: At the DNA level, this CDR3 is encoded by other sequences in the same sample as well. In DNA form, the CDR3 reads TGTGCCAGCAGCCCCCAGGGTGGGGGCAATCAGCCCCAGCATTTT. Translation: CASSPQGGGNQPQHF. The chain couples TRBV6-5 to TRBJ1-5, with D tentatively TRBD1 (5 bases). V dropped 6 bases and J dropped 2 bases, with 14 bases sitting between them. This CDR3 is built from 15 residues. CDR1 and CDR2 from the germline V gene are MNHEY and SVGAGI.

On this clone itself: No DNA is shown, since the ends of the CDR3 on it are uncertain; the CDR3 is the one TCRdb lists. The V and J genes are TRBV5-1 and TRBJ2-4. Germline V gene data show CDR1 as SGHRS and CDR2 as YFSETQ. Termini included, the CDR3 measures 15 amino acids. CDR3 protein: CASSFGPGQGNIQYF.

The chain joins TRBV10-3 to TRBJ2-2; D is ambiguous. This CDR3 spans 11 amino acids. V was pared by 6 bases and J by 3 bases, with 2 bases between. Germline V gene data show CDR1 as ENHRY and CDR2 as SYGVKD. CDR3 in amino acids: CAISHTGELFF. CDR3 bases: TGTGCCATCAGCCACACCGGGGAGCTGTTTTTT.

The chain recombines TRBV18 with TRBJ2-2; D is ambiguous. Germline V CDR1 and CDR2: KGHSH, LQKENI. V was clipped by 0 bases and J by 3 bases, with 8 bases between them. CDR3 length: 15 amino acids. The CDR3: CASSPPPFDTGELFF. CDR3 DNA sequence: TGTGCCAGCTCACCACCCCCCTTCGACACCGGGGAGCTGTTTTTT.

The chain links TRBV11-2 to TRBJ2-1; D might be TRBD2 (7 bases). Germline V lookup: CDR1 SGHAT, CDR2 FQNNGV. There are 14 residues in the CDR3. V lost 0 bases to trimming and J lost 9 bases, with 12 bases between them. CDR3 sequence reads: CASSLEGGPSEQFF. The CDR3, as DNA: TGTGCCAGCAGCTTAGAGGGGGGGCCGAGTGAGCAGTTCTTC. Together with reference TRBV11-2 and TRBJ2-1, the CDR3 gives the full variable domain: EAGVAQSPRYKIIEKRQSVAFWCNPISGHATLYWYQQILGQGPKLLIQFQNNGVVDDSQLPKDRFSAERLKGVDSTLKIQPAKLEDSAVYLCASSLEGGPSEQFFGPGTRLTVL.

The CDR3 bases are TGTGCCTGGAGTGTACGAGGACAGTTAGGCGAAAAACTGTTTTTT. This encodes CAWSVRGQLGEKLFF. The rearrangement uses TRBV30 and TRBJ1-4, with D perhaps matching TRBD1 (6 bases). V lost 0 bases and J 8 bases, leaving 16 bases between the germline ends. CDR3 length: 15 residues. CDR1 GTSNPN and CDR2 SVGIG come from the germline V gene (reference sequence).

The V and J genes are TRBV25-1 and TRBJ2-7, with D possibly called TRBD1 or TRBD2 (5 bases each). The germline V and J ends were trimmed by 5 bases and 4 bases, with 15 bases remaining between them. Germline values: CDR1 MGHDK, CDR2 SYGVNS. This CDR3 contains 14 residues. CDR3 loop: CASSQHGARYEQYF. CDR3 in DNA: TGTGCCAGCAGTCAACACGGGGCGCGATACGAGCAGTACTTC.

The J gene is TRBJ2-3, the V gene TRBV10-3; 8 positions agree with TRBD2. V dropped 11 bases and J dropped 3; count of bases not matched to a gene: 7. The CDR3 is 13 amino acids. Germline CDR1 reads ENHRY; CDR2 reads SYGVKD. The CDR3 spells CAHRGGSTDTQYF. Here the CDR3 DNA reads TGTGCCCACCGGGGGGGATCTACAGATACGCAGTATTTT.

The genes are TRBV21-1 and TRBJ1-5. TRBV21-1 is a pseudogene. CDR3 length: 15 residues. The CDR3 loop reads CASTPNTPRFQPQHF. In DNA, the CDR3 is TGTGCCAGCACACCAAATACACCGCGTTTTCAGCCCCAGCATTTT.

The chain is built from TRBV27 and TRBJ2-5; D is possibly TRBD1 or TRBD2 (5 bases each). The ends were cut back, 5 bases at V and 1 base at J, with 14 bases in the middle. Germline V lookup: CDR1 MNHEY, CDR2 SMNVEV (reference sequence). This CDR3 is 15 amino acids long. The DNA for the CDR3 is TGTGCCAGCAGTCCCGGGGCACCAGGCCAAGAGACCCAGTACTTC. As protein: CASSPGAPGQETQYF.